One sample yielded the 26 T cell receptor beta chains listed below, sequenced in a study of T cells after yellow fever vaccination. TCRdb reanalysed the 5' RACE reads using MiXCR and keeps one entry per CDR3 protein. The table includes around 340,000 distinct CDR3 sequences, roughly 8.7% detected once. The starting material was PBMCs, obtained on the day of the first yellow fever vaccination. The source of these receptors is a man aged 18 to 30 who received the YFV17D yellow fever vaccine.

V is TRBV10-3 and J is TRBJ2-5, with 9 bases identical to TRBD2. V trimming: 0 bases; J trimming: 5 bases; junction bases outside the gene matches: 7. Germline V gene data show CDR1 as ENHRY and CDR2 as SYGVKD. The CDR3 runs 16 residues. The CDR3 region has the DNA TGTGCCATCAGTGAGTCAGGCCTAGCGGGGATGGAGACCCAGTACTTC. This translates into CAISESGLAGMETQYF.

Only a few counts were recorded for this clonotype. The rearrangement joins TRBV10-3 to TRBJ1-2, with no clear D. The CDR3 runs 12 residues. CDR1 and CDR2 from the germline V gene are ENHRY and SYGVKD. Trimming left V 6 bases short and J 4 bases short, with 9 bases between. CDR3 sequence reads: CAISSQVYGYTF. In DNA form, the CDR3 reads TGTGCCATCAGCAGCCAGGTCTATGGCTACACCTTC.

There are a few counts of this clonotype. V usage is TRBV12-3 or TRBV12-4 and J usage is TRBJ1-6, with 7 bases identical to TRBD1. The CDR3 totals 16 residues. V was clipped by 2 bases and J by 4 bases; unmatched bases: 5. The CDR3: CASSLSGTAYNSPLHF. CDR3 nucleotide sequence: TGTGCCAGCAGTTTATCCGGGACAGCGTATAATTCACCCCTCCACTTT.

The chain couples TRBV6-1 to TRBJ2-7, with D unclear. The V end was cut by 4 bases, the J end by 4 bases, with 8 bases between. From germline, CDR1 is MNHNS and CDR2 SASEGT. This CDR3 has 12 amino acids. The CDR3: CASSATQYEQYV. In DNA, the CDR3 is TGTGCCAGCAGTGCAACCCAATACGAGCAGTACGTC.

A few counts support this clonotype. The V and J genes are TRBV6-2 or TRBV6-3 and TRBJ2-7; the D is unclear. CDR3 length: 14 residues. Germline lookup yields CDR1 MNHEY and CDR2 SVGEGT. Deletions cut 2 bases from V and 4 bases from J, with 12 bases between. CDR3 in amino acids: CASSYGRVPYEQYV. CDR3 sequence (DNA): TGTGCCAGCAGTTACGGTCGGGTACCTTACGAGCAGTACGTC.

The chain has TRBV6-2 or TRBV6-3 and TRBJ1-5, with a tentative D call TRBD1 (5 bases). CDR1 is MNHEY and CDR2 is SVGEGT in the germline V gene. V dropped 7 bases and J dropped 0 bases, with 16 bases sitting between them. The CDR3 runs to 16 residues. CDR3 sequence (DNA): TGTGCCAGCACCCAGACCTACAGGTATAGCAATCAGCCCCAGCATTTT. This codes for CASTQTYRYSNQPQHF.

The rearrangement joins TRBV28 to TRBJ1-1, with D perhaps TRBD1 (5 bases). Germline V gene data show CDR1 as MDHEN and CDR2 as SYDVKM. V was clipped by 4 bases and J by 1 base, with 16 bases between them. The CDR3 length is 16 residues. The DNA for the CDR3 is TGTGCCAGCAGTTCTTACCCCGGGGGAGAGAACACTGAAGCTTTCTTT. Encoded protein: CASSSYPGGENTEAFF. Full variable domain (outside the CDR3, taken from reference TRBV28 and TRBJ1-1): DVKVTQSSRYLVKRTGEKVFLECVQDMDHENMFWYRQDPGLGLRLIYFSYDVKMKEKGDIPEGYSVSREKKERFSLILESASTNQTSMYLCASSSYPGGENTEAFFGQGTRLTVV.

The chain is built from TRBV5-1 and TRBJ2-7; D ambiguous. The CDR3 is 14 residues long. Germline lookup yields CDR1 SGHRS and CDR2 YFSETQ. Trimming took 3 bases from V and 4 from J, leaving 14 bases between them. CDR3 in DNA: TGCGCCAGCAGCTCGACCAACGTCCTTTACGAGCAGTACTTC. Translation: CASSSTNVLYEQYF.

Remarks on this clonotype: The junction departs from germline at one end; a sequencing error may be responsible. The chain links TRBV12-3 or TRBV12-4 to TRBJ1-2, with 8 bases that match TRBD1. This CDR3 spans 12 amino acids. This CDR3 reads CAGSLGTGGYTF. CDR3 nucleotides: TGTGCCGGCAGTCTTGGGACAGGAGGCTACACCTTC.

This clonotype was counted only a few times. The chain combines TRBV5-1 with TRBJ2-7; TRBD1 agrees at 7 bases. After removal of 6 bases from V and 2 bases from J, the junction contained 11 bases not matched to a gene. The germline V gene encodes CDR1 SGHRS and CDR2 YFSETQ. The length of the CDR3 is 15 residues. CDR3 protein: CASTKGETGTYEQYF. CDR3 in DNA: TGCGCCAGCACCAAAGGAGAGACAGGGACCTACGAGCAGTACTTC.

About this clonotype: A single base separates this from a much larger clone, so it may be a read error. V usage is TRBV3-1 and J usage is TRBJ2-5; D call uncertain. The ends were cut back, 3 bases at V and 4 bases at J, with 9 bases in the middle. The CDR3 runs to 13 residues. In germline, CDR1 is LGHDT, CDR2 YNNKEL (reference sequence). The CDR3 DNA reads TGTGCCAGCAGCCAGAAGCGTTCAGAGACCCAGTACTTC. It yields the protein CASSQKRSETQYF.

The V and J genes are TRBV6-1 and TRBJ2-5; possibly TRBD1 for D (5 bases). The CDR3 is 14 residues long. V was clipped by 5 bases and J by 3 bases, with 13 bases between them. Germline V gene sequence: CDR1 MNHNS, CDR2 SASEGT. Here the CDR3 reads CASSPQGQKETQYF. In nucleotides, the CDR3 is TGTGCCAGCAGTCCTCAGGGTCAGAAAGAGACCCAGTACTTC.

This rearrangement joins TRBV5-1 to TRBJ1-6; TRBD1 aligns across 11 bases. This CDR3 has 13 residues. Trimming took 7 bases from V and 7 from J; bases not matched to a gene: 1. Germline V lookup: CDR1 SGHRS, CDR2 YFSETQ. CDR3 in amino acids: CASGQGANSPLHF. DNA of the CDR3: TGCGCCAGCGGACAGGGGGCCAATTCACCCCTCCACTTT.

This clonotype was observed many times. This sequence joins TRBV6-6 and TRBJ1-5; D unresolved. Germline V gene sequence: CDR1 MNHNY, CDR2 SVGAGI (reference sequence). Trimming pared 2 bases from V and 2 bases from J, leaving 4 bases between. The CDR3 sequence is 13 residues long. The CDR3: CASSYKGNQPQHF. CDR3 coding DNA: TGTGCCAGCAGTTACAAGGGCAATCAGCCCCAGCATTTT.

This clonotype was detected many times. This chain connects TRBV5-1 to TRBJ1-3; maybe TRBD1 (6 bases). Trimming cost V 4 bases and J 7 bases, with 15 bases left between them. CDR1 is SGHRS and CDR2 is YFSETQ in the germline V gene. This CDR3 region has 14 residues. The DNA for the CDR3 is TGCGCCAGCAGCACCTCCGGGACACCGAACACCATATATTTT. Protein product: CASSTSGTPNTIYF.

This sequence joins TRBV19 and TRBJ2-5; no firm D call. This CDR3 spans 13 amino acids. Germline V gene data show CDR1 as LNHDA and CDR2 as SQIVND (reference sequence). The V and J ends lost 7 bases and 5 bases respectively, with 14 bases between them. CDR3 nucleotide sequence: TGTGCCAGTACCACAGACCTCCGGGAGACCCAGTACTTC. Its translation is CASTTDLRETQYF.

This clonotype was picked up many times. The chain joins TRBV7-9 to TRBJ2-3, with a tentative D call TRBD2 (7 bases). This CDR3 comprises 16 residues. Trimming removed 7 bases at V and 4 bases at J, with 21 bases between. CDR1 is SEHNR and CDR2 is FQNEAQ in the germline V gene (reference sequence). Written as DNA, the CDR3 is TGTGCCAGCAAGCGGAGTCGGGGGGCTAGGTCAGATACGCAGTATTTT. Amino acid sequence: CASKRSRGARSDTQYF.

The V call is TRBV5-1, the J call TRBJ1-1; 7 nucleotides align to TRBD1. The CDR3 sequence is 14 residues long. Trimming cost V 5 bases and J 1 base; bases outside gene matches: 5. CDR1 SGHRS and CDR2 YFSETQ come from the germline V gene. CDR3 sequence (DNA): TGCGCCAGCAGTCGGGACAGCCAGAACACTGAAGCTTTCTTT. Protein: CASSRDSQNTEAFF. The full variable domain, in which reference TRBV5-1 and TRBJ1-1 provide the parts outside the CDR3, is KAGVTQTPRYLIKTRGQQVTLSCSPISGHRSVSWYQQTPGQGLQFLFEYFSETQRNKGNFPGRFSGRQFSNSRSEMNVSTLELGDSALYLCASSRDSQNTEAFFGQGTRLTVV.

This clonotype appeared a few times. This chain links TRBV15 with TRBJ1-2; D is undetermined. V lost 0 bases to trimming and J lost 8 bases, with 10 bases between them. The CDR3 is made up of 13 amino acids. CDR1 and CDR2 from the germline V gene are LNHNV and YYDKDF (reference sequence). CDR3 loop: CATSRDLTDGYTF. The CDR3 DNA sequence: TGTGCCACCAGCAGAGATCTGACGGACGGCTACACCTTC.

The V call is TRBV14, the J call TRBJ2-7, with TRBD2 matching over 10 bases. Germline V gene sequence: CDR1 SGHDN, CDR2 FVKESK. V lost 3 bases to trimming and J lost 7 bases; unmatched junction nucleotides: 9. The CDR3 is 15 amino acids. CDR3 loop: CASSHLSGLATEQYF. CDR3 bases: TGTGCCAGCAGCCACCTTTCGGGACTAGCGACGGAGCAGTACTTC.

This sequence joins TRBV6-5 and TRBJ2-7; a weak D match, TRBD1 (6 bases). The CDR3 sequence is 17 residues long. Germline V lookup: CDR1 MNHEY, CDR2 SVGAGI. V was shortened by 0 bases and J by 2 bases, with 17 bases between the two germline ends. The CDR3 is CASSYSIDAGAPYEQYF. The CDR3 DNA sequence: TGTGCCAGCAGTTACTCGATAGACGCAGGGGCCCCCTACGAGCAGTACTTC.

The rearrangement uses TRBV5-1 and TRBJ2-7; maybe TRBD2 (6 bases). Germline CDR1 and CDR2: SGHRS and YFSETQ. Deletions cut 2 bases from V and 3 bases from J, with 15 bases between. CDR3 size: 15 residues. CDR3 nucleotides: TGCGCCAGCAGCTTCGGGCAGGGAGGCTACTACGAGCAGTACTTC. Its translation is CASSFGQGGYYEQYF.

This chain joins TRBV5-1 and TRBJ1-1, with TRBD1 matching 7 bases. Germline-derived CDR1 and CDR2 are SGHRS and YFSETQ. With V trimmed by 3 bases and J by 6 bases, 8 bases remained unmatched. This CDR3 contains 14 residues. As DNA, the CDR3 is TGCGCCAGCAGCTGGGGACCAGGGGGGGCTGAAGCTTTCTTT. It codes for CASSWGPGGAEAFF.

This clonotype was detected many times. This sequence joins TRBV29-1 and TRBJ1-1; weak D call: TRBD1 (6 bases). The germline gives CDR1 SQVTM, CDR2 ANQGSEA. V was shortened by 6 bases and J by 4 bases, with 18 bases between the two germline ends. The CDR3 is made up of 14 amino acids. CDR3 DNA sequence: TGCAGCGTCGCTAGGGGGGCCGGGGGCACTGAAGCTTTCTTT. Translated, it gives CSVARGAGGTEAFF.

The table lists this clonotype with a few counts. The rearrangement uses TRBV20-1 and TRBJ2-5, with TRBD1 matching over 11 bases. V was clipped by 5 bases and J by 6 bases; unmatched bases: 5. Per germline, CDR1 DFQATT and CDR2 SNEGSKA (reference sequence). The CDR3 totals 13 residues. The CDR3 region is CSAGQGAGQTQYF. CDR3 coding DNA: TGCAGTGCTGGACAGGGGGCGGGGCAGACCCAGTACTTC.

This clonotype was counted between two and nine times. The V call is TRBV9, the J call TRBJ2-3; D gene unclear. The CDR3 contains 15 residues. CDR1 is SGDLS and CDR2 is YYNGEE in the germline V gene. V dropped 4 bases and J dropped 2 bases, with 14 bases sitting between them. The CDR3 protein is CASSPFTSFTDTQYF. The CDR3, as DNA: TGTGCCAGCAGCCCCTTCACTTCCTTCACAGATACGCAGTATTTT.